The 29 T cell receptor beta chains in this list originate from one sample, sequenced in a study of cytomegalovirus exposure and HLA in healthy donors. The PCR contained 60 Vbeta and 13 Jbeta primers. Generated by immunoSEQ multiplex PCR, the TCRdb table keeps only in-frame clones and is missing some. This table has nearly 110,000 clones, around 73% appearing once. Sequencing input: PBMCs. The receptors here all came from a man under 40 in good health and CMV-seronegative.

V is TRBV2 and J is TRBJ1-1, with 9 nucleotides matching TRBD1. Trimming removed 4 bases from V and 4 bases from J; junction bases left unmatched: 10. Per the germline V gene, CDR1 is SNHLY and CDR2 is FYNNEI. CDR3 length equals 16 residues. The DNA for the CDR3 is TGTGCCAGCAGTGTGGGAACAGGGGGCGTGGGCACTGAAGCTTTCTTT. Its translation is CASSVGTGGVGTEAFF. The full variable domain, completed using reference TRBV2 and TRBJ1-1, is EPEVTQTPSHQVTQMGQEVILRCVPISNHLYFYWYRQILGQKVEFLVSFYNNEISEKSEIFDDQFSVERPDGSNFTLKIRSTKLEDSAMYFCASSVGTGGVGTEAFFGQGTRLTVV.

V gene TRBV2 combines with J gene TRBJ2-5; 8 bases are shared with TRBD1. The CDR3 covers 14 residues. Germline V gene data show CDR1 as SNHLY and CDR2 as FYNNEI. The V gene end was trimmed by 5 bases and the J gene end by 5 bases; junction bases not matched to a gene: 7. DNA of the CDR3: TGTGCCAGCAGTCCGCGGACAGGGCACGAGACCCAGTACTTC. It is translated as CASSPRTGHETQYF. Supplemented by reference TRBV2 and TRBJ2-5, the full variable domain reads EPEVTQTPSHQVTQMGQEVILRCVPISNHLYFYWYRQILGQKVEFLVSFYNNEISEKSEIFDDQFSVERPDGSNFTLKIRSTKLEDSAMYFCASSPRTGHETQYFGPGTRLLVL.

V and J are TRBV25-1 and TRBJ2-3, with 7 bases aligning to TRBD2. CDR1 and CDR2 from the germline V gene are MGHDK and SYGVNS. The V gene end was trimmed by 6 bases and the J gene end by 10 bases; junction bases not matched to a gene: 7. The CDR3 extends over 12 amino acids. This chain's CDR3 is CASSLAGLAQYF. The CDR3, as DNA: TGTGCCAGCAGCTTAGCGGGCCTAGCGCAGTATTTT.

The rearrangement joins TRBV14 to TRBJ2-1; 12 nucleotides agree with TRBD2. The trim removed 4 bases at V and 5 bases at J, leaving 12 bases unmatched. The CDR3 consists of 18 residues. Germline-derived CDR1 and CDR2 are SGHDN and FVKESK. CDR3 DNA: TGTGCCAGCAGCCCCCCCCTCTGGACTAGCGGGGCCCACAATGAGCAGTTCTTC. Translated: CASSPPLWTSGAHNEQFF.

This chain links TRBV30 with TRBJ1-5; 7 bases align to TRBD1. Germline assignment: CDR1 GTSNPN and CDR2 SVGIG (reference sequence). The CDR3 is made up of 17 amino acids. J lost 2 bases, V lost 2 bases, and 12 bases had no gene match. In DNA form, the CDR3 reads TGTGCCTGGAGTCCCGGGACAGCGGTCGGGGGCAATCAGCCCCAGCATTTT. This codes for CAWSPGTAVGGNQPQHF.

The V call is TRBV10-3, the J call TRBJ2-7, with TRBD1 identical over 9 bases. Trimming took 8 bases from V and 3 from J; bases not matched to a gene: 8. The length of the CDR3 is 14 residues. Germline CDR1 is ENHRY and CDR2 is SYGVKD. The CDR3 sequence is CAIQTGQGNYEQYF. The CDR3 DNA follows: TGTGCCATCCAAACGGGACAGGGTAACTACGAGCAGTACTTC.

A word on this clone: The germline gene is not matched at one end of the junction; a read error may be the cause. V usage is TRBV7-9 and J usage is TRBJ1-2; D is possibly TRBD1 (6 bases). The CDR3 extends over 12 amino acids. Germline CDR1 is SEHNR and CDR2 is FQNEAQ (reference sequence). The CDR3 sequence is CSSSLDRGALTF. The CDR3 DNA reads as TGTTCCAGCAGCTTAGATCGGGGGGCACTCACCTTC.

There are a few counts of this clone. The genes are TRBV30 and TRBJ1-2; 8 bases align to TRBD1. The V gene end was trimmed by 1 base and the J gene end by 8 bases; junction bases not matched to a gene: 9. The germline CDR1 and CDR2 sequences are GTSNPN and SVGIG (reference sequence). The CDR3 extends over 14 amino acids. The CDR3, as DNA: TGTGCCTGGAGTGGGGACAGGACCCTCGAAGGCTACACCTTC. It codes for CAWSGDRTLEGYTF.

The CDR3: CASSDVDRGAYEQYF. CDR3 nucleotide sequence: TGTGCCAGCAGTGACGTCGACAGGGGAGCCTACGAGCAGTACTTC. The chain has TRBV6-1 and TRBJ2-7, with 8 bases that match TRBD1. Germline loops: CDR1 MNHNS, CDR2 SASEGT. V lost 3 bases to trimming and J lost 2 bases; unmatched junction nucleotides: 6. The length of the CDR3 is 15 residues.

The gene calls are TRBV7-2 and TRBJ2-5; perhaps TRBD2 as D (6 bases). Trimming left V 3 bases short and J 7 bases short, with 9 bases between. Germline V gives CDR1 SGHTA, CDR2 FQGNSA. The CDR3 is made up of 12 amino acids. In nucleotides, the CDR3 is TGTGCCAGCAGCTTCGGGGGTTCGACCCAGTACTTC. It specifies CASSFGGSTQYF.

The V call is TRBV29-1, the J call TRBJ2-6; possible D gene TRBD2, 7 bases. The CDR3 sequence is 17 residues long. Trimming took off 3 bases at V and 0 bases at J, with 15 bases between the two ends. Per the germline V gene, CDR1 is SQVTM and CDR2 is ANQGSEA. Here the CDR3 reads CSVDLRGGNSGANVLTF. In nucleotides, the CDR3 is TGCAGCGTTGATTTAAGGGGGGGAAACTCTGGGGCCAACGTCCTGACTTTC.

V gene TRBV28 combines with J gene TRBJ1-2; 7 bases align to TRBD1. Germline trimming cut 7 bases from V and 8 bases from J; bases unmatched to any gene: 10. The CDR3 covers 13 residues. Germline CDR1 is MDHEN and CDR2 is SYDVKM. CDR3 residues: CASNEEGAIGYTF. In DNA form, the CDR3 reads TGTGCCAGCAACGAAGAGGGGGCTATCGGCTACACCTTC.

This clone was seen many times. The gene calls are TRBV6-6 and TRBJ2-1; 11 nucleotides agree with TRBD2. Germline values: CDR1 MNHNY, CDR2 SVGAGI (reference sequence). The CDR3 spans 16 residues. V lost 5 bases and J lost 6; bases outside the gene matches: 9. The CDR3 loop reads CASSLTGTSGSNEQFF. CDR3 DNA sequence: TGTGCCAGCAGTCTAACCGGGACTAGCGGATCCAATGAGCAGTTCTTC.

In its sample, this clone was seen a few times. The chain combines TRBV30 with TRBJ2-1, with 15 bases fitting TRBD2. Germline CDR1 and CDR2: GTSNPN and SVGIG (reference sequence). The CDR3 has 16 residues. The J segment lost 9 bases and the V segment lost 1 base, leaving 7 bases of the junction unmatched. Here the CDR3 reads CAWSGVGTSGRREQFF. The CDR3 DNA follows: TGTGCCTGGAGTGGCGTAGGGACTAGCGGGAGGCGTGAGCAGTTCTTC. Using reference TRBV30 and TRBJ2-1 for the parts outside the CDR3, the full variable domain is SQTIHQWPATLVQPVGSPLSLECTVEGTSNPNLYWYRQAAGRGLQLLFYSVGIGQISSEVPQNLSASRPQDRQFILSSKKLLLSDSGFYLCAWSGVGTSGRREQFFGPGTRLTVL.

The chain's CDR3 is CASSRGQHTDTQYF. For the CDR3, the DNA is TGTGCCAGCAGCCGCGGACAGCACACAGATACGCAGTATTTT. This sequence joins TRBV7-7 and TRBJ2-3; D perhaps matches TRBD1 (6 bases). This CDR3 has 14 amino acids. Germline values: CDR1 SSHAT, CDR2 FNYEAQ (reference sequence). The V end was cut by 5 bases, the J end by 2 bases, with 11 bases between.

This chain uses TRBV7-7 with TRBJ2-2; weak D call: TRBD2 (6 bases). CDR3 length equals 17 residues. Trimming took off 1 base at V and 1 base at J, with 13 bases between the two ends. CDR1 SSHAT and CDR2 FNYEAQ come from the germline V gene (reference sequence). The CDR3 nucleotides read TGTGCCAGCAGCTTAGATGTACGGGGGAAGAACACCGGGGAGCTGTTTTTT. Its protein is CASSLDVRGKNTGELFF.

The genes are TRBV18 and TRBJ2-5; 8 bases are a match to TRBD1. Trimming cost V 5 bases and J 4 bases; bases outside gene matches: 3. CDR3 length equals 13 residues. CDR1 and CDR2 from the germline V gene are KGHSH and LQKENI. The CDR3: CASSGTGGETQYF. The CDR3 bases are TGTGCCAGCTCAGGGACAGGCGGAGAGACCCAGTACTTC.

At least ten counts were recorded for this clone. The chain has TRBV27 and TRBJ2-3, with TRBD2 matching over 9 bases. The ends lost 2 bases at V and 4 bases at J; junction bases unmatched: 4. The germline gives CDR1 MNHEY, CDR2 SMNVEV (reference sequence). The CDR3 is 15 residues long. The CDR3 DNA sequence: TGTGCCAGCAGTTTAGGGGCGGGAGGGTCAGATACGCAGTATTTT. This encodes CASSLGAGGSDTQYF.

The gene calls are TRBV7-9 and TRBJ2-1, with TRBD1 identical over 9 bases. J was trimmed by 3 bases and V by 5 bases; bases with no gene match: 8. Germline CDR1 is SEHNR and CDR2 is FQNEAQ (reference sequence). The CDR3 is 16 amino acids. The CDR3 reads CASSLPTGGSYNEQFF. DNA for the CDR3: TGTGCCAGCAGCCTTCCAACAGGGGGCAGCTACAATGAGCAGTTCTTC.

Here the CDR3 DNA reads TGTGCCAGCAGTCAAGGAGGTCAGGGAGGAAAGGCTTTCTTT. Its translation: CASSQGGQGGKAFF. This chain links TRBV25-1 with TRBJ1-1, with TRBD1 as a possible D gene (5 bases). Germline assignment: CDR1 MGHDK and CDR2 SYGVNS. CDR3 length: 14 amino acids. The V gene lost 5 bases and the J gene lost 11 bases, with 21 bases spanning the gap.

V usage is TRBV28 and J usage is TRBJ2-4, with 8 bases lining up with TRBD2. The CDR3 runs to 14 residues. V was pared by 3 bases and J by 5 bases, with 3 bases of the junction left unmatched. Germline V lookup: CDR1 MDHEN, CDR2 SYDVKM. CDR3 region: CASSFPGLENIQYF. CDR3 coding DNA: TGTGCCAGCAGTTTCCCGGGACTAGAAAACATTCAGTACTTC.

The chain carries TRBV7-9 and TRBJ2-7; 7 nucleotides line up with TRBD1. This CDR3 contains 14 residues. Germline V gene sequence: CDR1 SEHNR, CDR2 FQNEAQ (reference sequence). V was clipped by 1 base and J by 3 bases; unmatched bases: 3. CDR3 in amino acids: CASSLGSGGYEQYF. As DNA, the CDR3 is TGTGCCAGCAGCTTAGGATCAGGGGGCTACGAGCAGTACTTC.

The V call is TRBV29-1, the J call TRBJ2-7; 11 positions agree with TRBD2. The germline V gene encodes CDR1 SQVTM and CDR2 ANQGSEA. The CDR3 loop spans 13 amino acids. The V segment lost 4 bases and the J segment 3 bases; nucleotides outside the gene matches: 2. In DNA, the CDR3 is TGCAGCGTTGCCACTAGCGGGAGCTACGAGCAGTACTTC. Translation: CSVATSGSYEQYF.

The chain combines TRBV10-1 with TRBJ2-5; D is uncertain. V was cut by 3 bases and J by 1 base, with 3 bases left in between. CDR1 and CDR2 (germline): WNHNN, SYGVQD (reference sequence). This CDR3 contains 12 residues. CDR3 sequence reads: CASSDGQETQYF. CDR3 sequence (DNA): TGCGCCAGCAGTGACGGCCAAGAGACCCAGTACTTC.

The rearrangement links TRBV12-2 to TRBJ1-5; the DNA was not used to check the table's D call, TRBD1. TRBV12-2 is designated a pseudogene. The CDR3 covers 16 residues. The CDR3 coding sequence is TGTGCAAGTCGCTTAAACGGGCGACAGGGGTATCAGCCCCAGCATTTT. Residues: CASRLNGRQGYQPQHF.

The chain carries TRBV2 and TRBJ2-2; a possible D gene is TRBD2 (6 bases). The CDR3 covers 15 residues. Trimming cost V 6 bases and J 0 bases, with 11 bases left between them. Germline V lookup: CDR1 SNHLY, CDR2 FYNNEI. CDR3 sequence reads: CASRFGTSNTGELFF. In nucleotides, the CDR3 is TGTGCCAGCAGATTCGGGACTTCGAACACCGGGGAGCTGTTTTTT.

The chain is built from TRBV5-5 and TRBJ2-5, with TRBD1 as a possible D gene (5 bases). The DNA end is a closer match to TRBJ2-7, so the J assignment may be wrong. Germline values: CDR1 SGHKS, CDR2 YYEKEE (reference sequence). The CDR3 totals 15 residues. CDR3 coding DNA: TGTGCCAGCAGCTTGGCCGGTGACAGCCTCTACGAGCAGTACTTC. Encoded protein: CASSLAGDSLYEQYF.

The DNA for the CDR3 is TGTGCCAGCAGCTTACAGTTGAGCGGGAGGTGGAATGAGCAGTTCTTC. Residues: CASSLQLSGRWNEQFF. This chain joins TRBV7-8 and TRBJ2-1; 9 positions match TRBD2. The CDR3 extends over 16 amino acids. Looked up from germline, CDR1 is SGHVS and CDR2 is FQNEAQ. V lost 2 bases, J lost 7 bases, and 9 bases stayed unmatched.

The count of this clone is one. The chain carries TRBV28 and TRBJ1-1, with D possibly being TRBD1 (5 bases). This CDR3 comprises 14 residues. V was shortened by 6 bases and J by 0 bases, with 11 bases between the two germline ends. Germline CDR1 MDHEN, CDR2 SYDVKM. This CDR3 is CASRGGALNTEAFF. The CDR3 DNA follows: TGTGCCAGCAGAGGAGGGGCGTTGAACACTGAAGCTTTCTTT.